These 2 T cell receptor beta chains came from one sample sequenced in a study of blood T cells in healthy people across ages. Together with a sample-barcoded 5' primer, a J-beta primer mix was included in a second PCR lasting roughly 6 to 12 cycles. TCRdb passed the 5' RACE reads through MiXCR, listing each CDR3 protein once. The data hold 1.5 million to 2 million distinct CDR3 sequences, with 28% observed a single time. The specimen sequenced was blood. These receptors were obtained from a young woman in good health.

This chain uses TRBV7-2 with TRBJ1-4, with D possibly matching TRBD1 (5 bases). The CDR3 length is 17 residues. CDR1 and CDR2 from the germline V gene are SGHTA and FQGNSA. V was pared by 5 bases and J by 0 bases, with 16 bases between. The CDR3 coding sequence is TGTGCCAGCAGCCCCAAAGTGGGGGGTGCAACTAATGAAAAACTGTTTTTT. Residues: CASSPKVGGATNEKLFF.

J is TRBJ1-5 and V is TRBV6-5; no clear D gene. CDR3 size: 15 residues. V was shortened by 0 bases and J by 9 bases, with 15 bases between the two germline ends. The germline gives CDR1 MNHEY, CDR2 SVGAGI. The CDR3 loop reads CASSYSIDREAPQHF. As DNA, the CDR3 is TGTGCCAGCAGTTACTCGATAGACCGCGAAGCGCCCCAGCATTTT.